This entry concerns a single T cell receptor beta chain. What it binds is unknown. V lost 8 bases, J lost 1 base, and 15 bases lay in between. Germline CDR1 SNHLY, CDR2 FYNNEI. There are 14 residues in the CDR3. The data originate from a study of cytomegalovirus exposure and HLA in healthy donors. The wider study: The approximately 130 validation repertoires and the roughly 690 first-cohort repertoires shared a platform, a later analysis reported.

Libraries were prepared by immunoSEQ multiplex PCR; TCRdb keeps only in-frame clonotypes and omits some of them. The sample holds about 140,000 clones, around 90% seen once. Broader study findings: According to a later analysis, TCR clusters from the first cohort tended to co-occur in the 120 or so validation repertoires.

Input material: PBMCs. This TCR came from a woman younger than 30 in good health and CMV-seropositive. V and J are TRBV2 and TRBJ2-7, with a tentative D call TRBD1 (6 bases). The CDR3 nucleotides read TGTGCCAGCGTCGAGGACAGATTGTCCTACGAGCAGTACTTC. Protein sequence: CASVEDRLSYEQYF.